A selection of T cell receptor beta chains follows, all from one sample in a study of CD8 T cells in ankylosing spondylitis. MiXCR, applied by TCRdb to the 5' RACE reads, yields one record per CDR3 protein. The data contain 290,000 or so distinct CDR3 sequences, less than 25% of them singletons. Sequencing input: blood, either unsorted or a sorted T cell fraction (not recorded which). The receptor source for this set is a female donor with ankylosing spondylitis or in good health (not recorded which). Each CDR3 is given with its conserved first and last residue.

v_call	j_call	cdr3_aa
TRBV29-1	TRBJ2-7	CSVCRAYPGYEQYF
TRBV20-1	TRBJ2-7	CSARLAYEQYF
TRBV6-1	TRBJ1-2	CASSPGGSFNYGYTF
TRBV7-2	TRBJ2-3	CASSYPGYTDTQYF
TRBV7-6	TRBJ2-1	CASSPRQGGHNEQFF
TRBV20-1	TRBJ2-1	CSARGVVNEQFF
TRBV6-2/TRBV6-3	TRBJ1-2	CASSSRDLEGYTF
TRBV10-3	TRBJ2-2	CAISDGLQNTGELFF
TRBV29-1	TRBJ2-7	CSVEEGTLEQYF
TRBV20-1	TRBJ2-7	CSASKRMSSYEQYF
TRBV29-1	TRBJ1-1	CSVARVMDTEAFF
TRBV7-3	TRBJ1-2	CASSPGGGTNYGYTF
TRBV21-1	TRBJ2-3	CASTDPVSKDTQYF
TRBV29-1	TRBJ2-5	CSGQGTGGPQETQYF
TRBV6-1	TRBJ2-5	CASSPLSRAGRTRETQYF
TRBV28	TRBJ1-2	CASSLPARQGYTF
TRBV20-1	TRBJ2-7	CSARAGAGGTYEQYF
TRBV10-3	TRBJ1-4	CAISDDRGSLPGEKLFF
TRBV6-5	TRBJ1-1	CASRDRATEAFF
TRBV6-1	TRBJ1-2	CASSSLGARTGYTF
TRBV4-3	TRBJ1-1	CASSQERGYDTEAFF
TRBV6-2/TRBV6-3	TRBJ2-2	CAIRRTSGSSGELFF
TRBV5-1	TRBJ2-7	CASSLVLAGGLSYEQYF
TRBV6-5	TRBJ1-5	CASRPGEWMPQHF
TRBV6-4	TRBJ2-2	CASSRTQNTGELFF
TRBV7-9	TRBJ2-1	CASTRGGRGEQFF
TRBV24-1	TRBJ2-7	CATSDYASGEQYF
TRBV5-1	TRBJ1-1	CASSSDGGGTEAFF
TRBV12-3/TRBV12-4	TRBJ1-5	CASRESSNQPQHF
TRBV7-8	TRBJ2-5	CASSLVRNQETQYF
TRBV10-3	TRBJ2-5	CAISEPASSVEETQYF
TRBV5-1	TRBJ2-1	CASSLEAGFFYEQFF
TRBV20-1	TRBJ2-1	CSARGLRTYNEQFF
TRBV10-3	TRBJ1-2	CAISESDYGYTF
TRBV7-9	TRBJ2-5	CASSWGTSGSNSETQYF
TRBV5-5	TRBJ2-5	CASSPAGVETQYF
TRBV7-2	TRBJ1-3	CASSWTGGASGNTIYF
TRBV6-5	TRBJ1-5	CASSSTTGQPQHF
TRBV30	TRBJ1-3	CAWSVQQNTIYF
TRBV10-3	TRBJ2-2	CAISLAGGLDGELFF
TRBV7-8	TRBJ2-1	CASSQRVAEQFF
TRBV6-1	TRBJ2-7	CASRAPGLYEQYF
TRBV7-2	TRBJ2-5	CASSSPGKEIGPEYF
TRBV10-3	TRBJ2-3	CAIGDPRETTDTQYF